What follows are 19 T cell receptor beta chains derived from one specimen sequenced in a study of blood T cells in healthy people across ages. Next came a second PCR, run for about 7 to 12 cycles, which used a sample-barcoded 5' primer along with a J-beta primer mix. TCRdb re-called the 5' RACE reads through MiXCR, storing one row per CDR3 protein. The table records about 970,000 distinct CDR3 sequences, roughly half of them present only once. Sequencing input: blood. These receptors all come from a woman between 55 and 75 years old in good health.

This clonotype was detected ten times or more. The chain links TRBV11-3 to TRBJ2-2; D gene unclear. V shed 7 bases and J shed 3 bases, with 12 bases lying between them. Germline CDR1 and CDR2: SGHNT and YENEEA. The CDR3 runs 14 residues. CDR3 bases: TGTGCCAGCACCCTAGGGCCAGACACCGGGGAGCTGTTTTTT. Translating gives CASTLGPDTGELFF.

Only a few counts were recorded for this clonotype. The chain employs TRBV4-1 and TRBJ1-5; 9 nucleotides line up with TRBD1. V trimming: 3 bases; J trimming: 4 bases; junction bases outside the gene matches: 4. This CDR3 comprises 15 residues. Germline CDR1 is MGHRA and CDR2 is YSYEKL. CDR3 nucleotides: TGCGCCAGCAGCCATATCGGGACAGGGAATCAGCCCCAGCATTTT. Its translation is CASSHIGTGNQPQHF.

The chain employs TRBV5-1 and TRBJ1-6; D might be TRBD1 (5 bases). Germline CDR1 SGHRS, CDR2 YFSETQ. CDR3 length: 16 amino acids. The V gene lost 2 bases and the J gene lost 8 bases, with 17 bases spanning the gap. CDR3 loop: CASSFEGSTVDSPLHF. The DNA for the CDR3 is TGCGCCAGCAGCTTCGAGGGGTCAACGGTGGATTCACCCCTCCACTTT.

This chain's CDR3 is CASRYSGVRSGANVLTF. The CDR3 region has the DNA TGTGCCAGCAGGTACTCAGGGGTTAGATCTGGGGCCAACGTCCTGACTTTC. The rearrangement joins TRBV28 to TRBJ2-6; weak D call: TRBD1 (6 bases). The ends were cut back, 6 bases at V and 1 base at J, with 16 bases in the middle. Germline V gene data show CDR1 as MDHEN and CDR2 as SYDVKM. The CDR3 contains 17 residues.

This clonotype was picked up one time. V and J are TRBV20-1 and TRBJ2-3; D unresolved. Trimming shortened V by 5 bases and J by 2 bases, and 14 bases separated the two germline ends. Germline CDR1 is DFQATT and CDR2 is SNEGSKA (reference sequence). The CDR3 length is 14 residues. This CDR3 reads CSAPSVASTDTQYF. DNA of the CDR3: TGCAGTGCTCCGTCTGTCGCTTCCACAGATACGCAGTATTTT.

The rearrangement uses TRBV29-1 and TRBJ2-1; the D gene could be TRBD1 or TRBD2 (5 bases each). V gave up 5 bases and J gave up 12 bases, with 14 bases separating them. The germline V gene encodes CDR1 SQVTM and CDR2 ANQGSEA. The CDR3 is 11 residues long. The CDR3 DNA reads TGCAGCGTTCCAGCCCCGGGACCGCAGTTCTTC. It codes for CSVPAPGPQFF.

The chain is built from TRBV2 and TRBJ2-1, with no clear D. This CDR3 region has 16 residues. V shed 8 bases and J shed 6 bases, with 23 bases lying between them. Germline CDR1 and CDR2: SNHLY and FYNNEI. The CDR3 sequence: CASDSFQHENGNEQFF. The CDR3 DNA sequence: TGTGCCAGCGATAGTTTCCAGCACGAAAACGGCAATGAGCAGTTCTTC.

This rearrangement joins TRBV5-5 to TRBJ1-1; D is possibly TRBD1 (5 bases). The CDR3 loop spans 17 amino acids. In germline, CDR1 is SGHKS, CDR2 YYEKEE (reference sequence). Trimming took off 2 bases at V and 6 bases at J, with 23 bases between the two ends. CDR3 nucleotides: TGTGCCAGCAGCTTCCTGGACGGCGGGACGGCTAGGGCTGAAGCTTTCTTT. It translates to CASSFLDGGTARAEAFF.

The chain joins TRBV20-1 to TRBJ2-5; no clear D. The CDR3 is 11 residues long. CDR1 is DFQATT and CDR2 is SNEGSKA in the germline V gene (reference sequence). V lost 4 bases and J 11 bases, leaving 14 bases between the germline ends. The CDR3 nucleotides are TGCAGTGCTAAGTCCTACAATGAGCAGTACTTC. Amino acids: CSAKSYNEQYF.

The rearrangement joins TRBV6-1 to TRBJ2-1, with D possibly TRBD2 on 7 matching bases. CDR3 length: 15 amino acids. The V gene's germline CDR1 is MNHNS and CDR2 SASEGT. The V end was cut by 6 bases, the J end by 0 bases, with 12 bases between. CDR3 protein: CASRAGEGSYNEQFF. The DNA of the CDR3 is TGTGCCAGCAGAGCAGGGGAGGGCTCCTACAATGAGCAGTTCTTC.

The rearrangement links TRBV18 to TRBJ2-7; D perhaps matches TRBD2 (6 bases). Trimming shortened V by 3 bases and J by 3 bases, and 30 bases separated the two germline ends. Germline assignment: CDR1 KGHSH and CDR2 LQKENI. The CDR3 has 20 residues. For the CDR3, the DNA is TGTGCCAGCTCACCCGTTCCGTTTACTAGCAGGAAATGGGACCACTACGAGCAGTACTTC. Its translation is CASSPVPFTSRKWDHYEQYF.

The V gene is TRBV5-8, the J gene TRBJ2-1, with D unresolved. Germline V lookup: CDR1 SGHTS, CDR2 YDEGEE. The CDR3 is made up of 12 amino acids. Between the trimmed V and J ends, which lost 4 bases and 6 bases, there was a span of 8 bases. The CDR3 coding sequence is TGTGCCAGCAGCGATCGGAGCAATGAGCAGTTCTTC. It is translated as CASSDRSNEQFF.

V gene TRBV20-1 combines with J gene TRBJ2-5; TRBD2 matches at 8 bases. Germline V lookup: CDR1 DFQATT, CDR2 SNEGSKA (reference sequence). The CDR3 has 14 residues. The V gene end was trimmed by 2 bases and the J gene end by 6 bases; junction bases not matched to a gene: 8. The CDR3 is CSARQASGLKTQYF. CDR3 DNA: TGCAGTGCTAGACAGGCTAGCGGGTTGAAGACCCAGTACTTC.

This clonotype was observed a single time. The gene calls are TRBV27 and TRBJ1-5; D is perhaps TRBD1 (6 bases). The germline V gene has CDR1 MNHEY and CDR2 SMNVEV (reference sequence). The CDR3 runs to 15 residues. Trimming took 5 bases from V and 9 from J, leaving 20 bases between them. The CDR3 nucleotides read TGTGCCAGCAGTATACTACAGGGAGGATTGTGGCCCCAGCATTTT. It codes for CASSILQGGLWPQHF.

The chain carries TRBV12-3 or TRBV12-4 and TRBJ2-3, with D perhaps TRBD2 (6 bases). This CDR3 comprises 15 residues. V was pared by 2 bases and J by 6 bases, with 15 bases between. CDR3 nucleotide sequence: TGTGCCAGCAGTTTAATCACCGGGGGAAGGGATACGCAGTATTTT. It translates to CASSLITGGRDTQYF.

As concerns this clonotype: A read error may produce the germline difference seen at one junction end. The chain joins TRBV7-2 to TRBJ2-4, with 7 bases lining up with TRBD2. The J call could be wrong; TRBJ2-7 is a better fit for the DNA end. Germline V gives CDR1 SGHTA, CDR2 FQGNSA. The CDR3 consists of 13 residues. In DNA, the CDR3 is TGTGCCAACAGCTTACGCGGGAGTTACGAGCAGTACTTC. Translating gives CANSLRGSYEQYF.

In its sample, this clonotype was seen a few times. The J gene is TRBJ2-6, the V gene TRBV3-1; D call uncertain. The germline V and J ends were trimmed by 2 bases and 2 bases, with 13 bases remaining between them. Germline V lookup: CDR1 LGHDT, CDR2 YNNKEL (reference sequence). The CDR3 covers 17 residues. CDR3 coding DNA: TGTGCCAGCAGCCAAACGACCGCTGGGGCTGGGGCCAACGTCCTGACTTTC. Protein: CASSQTTAGAGANVLTF.

The chain has TRBV6-6 and TRBJ2-6; D assignment may be TRBD1 or TRBD2 (5 bases each). The V gene's germline CDR1 is MNHNY and CDR2 SVGAGI (reference sequence). Trimming took 6 bases from V and 0 from J, leaving 12 bases between them. CDR3 length: 16 amino acids. CDR3 residues: CASSRGRNSGANVLTF. In DNA form, the CDR3 reads TGTGCCAGCAGCCGGGGACGGAACTCTGGGGCCAACGTCCTGACTTTC.

The V and J genes are TRBV6-2 or TRBV6-3 and TRBJ2-3, with D perhaps TRBD2 (6 bases). Trimming removed 10 bases at V and 0 bases at J, with 14 bases between. Germline-derived CDR1 and CDR2 are MNHEY and SVGEGT. The CDR3 loop spans 14 amino acids. The CDR3 DNA is TGTGCCACGGCGGGTAGCGGTAGCACAGATACGCAGTATTTT. As protein: CATAGSGSTDTQYF.